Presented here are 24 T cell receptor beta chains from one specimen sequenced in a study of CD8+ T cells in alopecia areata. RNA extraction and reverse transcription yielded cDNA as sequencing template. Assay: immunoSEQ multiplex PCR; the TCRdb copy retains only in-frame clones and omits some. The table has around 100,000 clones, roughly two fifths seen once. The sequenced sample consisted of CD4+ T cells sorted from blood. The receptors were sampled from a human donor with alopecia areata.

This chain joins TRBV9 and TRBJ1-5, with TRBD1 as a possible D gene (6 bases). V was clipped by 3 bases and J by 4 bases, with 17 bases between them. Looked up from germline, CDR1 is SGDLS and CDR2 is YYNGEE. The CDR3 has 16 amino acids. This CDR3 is CASSGGRGGRNQPQHF. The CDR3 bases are TGTGCCAGCAGCGGAGGGCGGGGGGGCAGGAATCAGCCCCAGCATTTT.

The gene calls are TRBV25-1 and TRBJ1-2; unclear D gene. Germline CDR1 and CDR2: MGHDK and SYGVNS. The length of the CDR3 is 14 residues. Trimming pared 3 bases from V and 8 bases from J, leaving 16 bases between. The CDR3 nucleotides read TGTGCCAGCAGTGACTTAAGATGGTTCTCGGGCTACACCTTC. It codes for CASSDLRWFSGYTF.

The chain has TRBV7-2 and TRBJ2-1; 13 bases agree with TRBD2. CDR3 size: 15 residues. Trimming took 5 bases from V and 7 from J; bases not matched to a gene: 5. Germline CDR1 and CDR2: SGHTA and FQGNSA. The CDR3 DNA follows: TGTGCCAGCAGCCCTTGGACTAGCGGGGGAAATGAGCAGTTCTTC. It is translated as CASSPWTSGGNEQFF.

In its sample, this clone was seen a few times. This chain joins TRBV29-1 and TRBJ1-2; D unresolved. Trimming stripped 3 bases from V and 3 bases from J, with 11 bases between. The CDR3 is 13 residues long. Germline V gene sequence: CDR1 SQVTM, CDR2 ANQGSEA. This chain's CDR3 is CSVENRAYYGYTF. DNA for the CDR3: TGCAGCGTTGAGAATCGGGCGTACTATGGCTACACCTTC.

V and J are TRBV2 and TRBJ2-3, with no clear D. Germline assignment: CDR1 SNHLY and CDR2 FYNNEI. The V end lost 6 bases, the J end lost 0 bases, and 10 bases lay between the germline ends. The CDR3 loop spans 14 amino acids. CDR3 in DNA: TGTGCCAGCAGAAACGGGTTTAGCACAGATACGCAGTATTTT. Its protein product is CASRNGFSTDTQYF.

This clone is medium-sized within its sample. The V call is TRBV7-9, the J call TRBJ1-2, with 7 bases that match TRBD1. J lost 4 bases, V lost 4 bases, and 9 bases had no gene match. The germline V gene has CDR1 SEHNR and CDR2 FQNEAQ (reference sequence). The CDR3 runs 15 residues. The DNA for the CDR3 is TGTGCCAGCAGCTCACTTGGACAGGCGATCTATGGCTACACCTTC. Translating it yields CASSSLGQAIYGYTF.

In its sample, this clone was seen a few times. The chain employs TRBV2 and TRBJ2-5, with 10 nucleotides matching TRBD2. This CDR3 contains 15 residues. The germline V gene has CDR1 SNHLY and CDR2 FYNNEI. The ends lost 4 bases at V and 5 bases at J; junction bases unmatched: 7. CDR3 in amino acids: CASSGLAGDTETQYF. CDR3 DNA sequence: TGTGCCAGCAGTGGGCTAGCGGGAGACACGGAGACCCAGTACTTC.

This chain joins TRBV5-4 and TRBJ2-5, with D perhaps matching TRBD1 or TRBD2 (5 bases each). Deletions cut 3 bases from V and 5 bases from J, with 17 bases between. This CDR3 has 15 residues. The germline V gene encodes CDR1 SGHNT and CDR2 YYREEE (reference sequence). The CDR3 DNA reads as TGTGCCAGCAGCTCTCCGAGGGGAAAGGGGGAGACCCAGTACTTC. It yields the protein CASSSPRGKGETQYF.

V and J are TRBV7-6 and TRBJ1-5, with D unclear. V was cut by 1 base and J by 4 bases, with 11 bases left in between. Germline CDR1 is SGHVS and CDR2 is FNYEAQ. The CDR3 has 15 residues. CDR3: CASSLGAGGNQPQHF. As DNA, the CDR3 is TGTGCCAGCAGCTTAGGGGCGGGAGGGAATCAGCCCCAGCATTTT. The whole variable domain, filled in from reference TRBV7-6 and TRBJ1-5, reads GAGVSQSPRYKVTKRGQDVALRCDPISGHVSLYWYRQALGQGPEFLTYFNYEAQQDKSGLPNDRFSAERPEGSISTLTIQRTEQRDSAMYRCASSLGAGGNQPQHFGDGTRLSIL.

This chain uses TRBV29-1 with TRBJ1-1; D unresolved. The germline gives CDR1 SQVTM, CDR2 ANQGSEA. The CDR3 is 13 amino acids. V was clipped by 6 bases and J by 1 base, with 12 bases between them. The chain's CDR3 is CSVEPEANTEAFF. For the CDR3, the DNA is TGCAGCGTCGAACCAGAGGCGAACACTGAAGCTTTCTTT.

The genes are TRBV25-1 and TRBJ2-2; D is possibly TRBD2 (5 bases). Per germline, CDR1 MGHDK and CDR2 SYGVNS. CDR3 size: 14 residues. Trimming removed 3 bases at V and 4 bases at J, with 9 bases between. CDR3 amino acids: CASSDGLGTGELFF. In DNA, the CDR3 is TGTGCCAGCAGTGATGGACTCGGCACCGGGGAGCTGTTTTTT.

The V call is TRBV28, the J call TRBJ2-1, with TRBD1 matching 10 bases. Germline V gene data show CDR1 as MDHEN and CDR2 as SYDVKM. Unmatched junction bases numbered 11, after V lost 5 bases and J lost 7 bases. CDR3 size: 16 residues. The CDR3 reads CASSQAGTGDENEQFF. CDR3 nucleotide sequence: TGTGCCAGCAGTCAAGCCGGGACAGGGGATGAGAATGAGCAGTTCTTC. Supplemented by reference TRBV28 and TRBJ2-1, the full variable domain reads DVKVTQSSRYLVKRTGEKVFLECVQDMDHENMFWYRQDPGLGLRLIYFSYDVKMKEKGDIPEGYSVSREKKERFSLILESASTNQTSMYLCASSQAGTGDENEQFFGPGTRLTVL.

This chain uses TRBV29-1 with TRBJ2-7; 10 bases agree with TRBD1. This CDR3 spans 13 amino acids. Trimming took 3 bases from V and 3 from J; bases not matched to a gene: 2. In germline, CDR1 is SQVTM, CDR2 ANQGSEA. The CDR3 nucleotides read TGCAGCGTTGAGGGACAGGGGATCTACGAGCAGTACTTC. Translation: CSVEGQGIYEQYF.

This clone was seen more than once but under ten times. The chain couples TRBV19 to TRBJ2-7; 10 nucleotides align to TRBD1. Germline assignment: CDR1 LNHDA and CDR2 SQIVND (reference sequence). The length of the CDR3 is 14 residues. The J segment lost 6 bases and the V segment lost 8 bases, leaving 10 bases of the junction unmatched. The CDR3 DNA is TGTGCCAGTCGTGGACAGGGGGTAATGAGCGAGCAGTACTTC. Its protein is CASRGQGVMSEQYF.

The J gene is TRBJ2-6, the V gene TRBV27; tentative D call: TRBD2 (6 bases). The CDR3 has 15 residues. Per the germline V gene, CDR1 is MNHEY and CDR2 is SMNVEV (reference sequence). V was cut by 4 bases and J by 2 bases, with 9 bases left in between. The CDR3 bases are TGTGCCAGCAGTTGGAGGGGAACTGGGGCCAACGTCCTGACTTTC. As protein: CASSWRGTGANVLTF.

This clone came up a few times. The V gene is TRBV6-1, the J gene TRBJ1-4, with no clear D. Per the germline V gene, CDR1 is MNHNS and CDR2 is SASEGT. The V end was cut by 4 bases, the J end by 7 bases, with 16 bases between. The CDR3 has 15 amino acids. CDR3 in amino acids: CASSGGDSVGEKLFF. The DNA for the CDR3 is TGTGCCAGCAGTGGGGGAGATAGTGTGGGTGAAAAACTGTTTTTT.

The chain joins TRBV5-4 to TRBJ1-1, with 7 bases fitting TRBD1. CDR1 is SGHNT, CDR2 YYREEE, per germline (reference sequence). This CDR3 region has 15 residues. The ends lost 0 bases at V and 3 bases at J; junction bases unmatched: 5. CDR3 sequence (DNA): TGTGCCAGCAGCTTGGACAGGGGAAGAGACACTGAAGCTTTCTTT. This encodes CASSLDRGRDTEAFF.

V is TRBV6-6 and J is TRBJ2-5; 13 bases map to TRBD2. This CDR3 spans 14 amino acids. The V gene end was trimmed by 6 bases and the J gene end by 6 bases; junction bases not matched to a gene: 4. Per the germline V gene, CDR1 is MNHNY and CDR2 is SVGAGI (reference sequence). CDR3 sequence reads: CASSTSGREKTQYF. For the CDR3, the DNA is TGTGCCAGCAGCACTAGCGGGAGGGAGAAGACCCAGTACTTC.

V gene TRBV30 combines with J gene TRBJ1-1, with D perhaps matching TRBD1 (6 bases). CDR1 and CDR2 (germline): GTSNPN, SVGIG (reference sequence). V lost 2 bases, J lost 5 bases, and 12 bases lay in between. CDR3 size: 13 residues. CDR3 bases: TGTGCCTGGAGTAGACAGGTCCAAACTGAAGCTTTCTTT. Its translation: CAWSRQVQTEAFF.

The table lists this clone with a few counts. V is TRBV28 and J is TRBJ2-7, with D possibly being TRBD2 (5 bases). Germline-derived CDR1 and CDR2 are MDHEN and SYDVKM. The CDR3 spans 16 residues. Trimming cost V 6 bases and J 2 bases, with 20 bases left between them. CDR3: CASSYAGQANPYEQYF. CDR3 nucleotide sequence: TGTGCCAGCAGCTACGCGGGCCAAGCGAACCCCTACGAGCAGTACTTC.

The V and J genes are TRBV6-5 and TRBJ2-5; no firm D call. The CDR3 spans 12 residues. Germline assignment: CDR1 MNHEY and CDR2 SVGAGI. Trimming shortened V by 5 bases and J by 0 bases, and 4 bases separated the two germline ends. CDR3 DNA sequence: TGTGCCAGCAGTCGGGACCAAGAGACCCAGTACTTC. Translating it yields CASSRDQETQYF.

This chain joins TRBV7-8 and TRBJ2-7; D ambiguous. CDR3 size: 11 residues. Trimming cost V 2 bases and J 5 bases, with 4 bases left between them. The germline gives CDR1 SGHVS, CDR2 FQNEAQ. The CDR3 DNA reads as TGTGCCAGCAGCTTATTGGACGAGCAGTACTTC. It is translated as CASSLLDEQYF.

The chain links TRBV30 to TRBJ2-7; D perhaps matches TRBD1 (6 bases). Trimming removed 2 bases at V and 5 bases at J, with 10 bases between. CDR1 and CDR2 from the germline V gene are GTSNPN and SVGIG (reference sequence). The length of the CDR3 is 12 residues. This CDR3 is CAWSRDRNEQYF. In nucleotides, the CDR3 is TGTGCCTGGAGTCGCGACAGGAACGAGCAGTACTTC.

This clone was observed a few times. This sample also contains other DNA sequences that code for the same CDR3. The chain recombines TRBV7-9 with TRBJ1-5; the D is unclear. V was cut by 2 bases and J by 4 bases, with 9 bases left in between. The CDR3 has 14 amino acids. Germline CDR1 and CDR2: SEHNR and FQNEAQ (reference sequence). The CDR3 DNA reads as TGTGCCAGCAGCTTAAACAGCCCGAATCAGCCCCAGCATTTT. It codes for CASSLNSPNQPQHF.